The 2 T cell receptor beta chains below come from one sample, sequenced in a study of tumor-infiltrating lymphocytes in glioblastoma multiforme. TCR beta libraries were built from RNA through three nested multiplex PCR rounds using modified ARM-PCR. TCRdb re-called the multiplex PCR reads with MiXCR, one entry per CDR3 protein. The sample includes about 19,000 distinct CDR3 sequences, 55% to 70% of them seen just once. The sequenced material came from peripheral blood. These TCRs come from a male donor with glioblastoma.

V usage is TRBV11-2 and J usage is TRBJ2-2, with D tentatively TRBD2 (5 bases). Germline CDR1 reads SGHAT; CDR2 reads FQNNGV. This CDR3 is 15 amino acids long. V lost 1 base and J 9 bases, leaving 15 bases between the germline ends. CDR3 amino acids: CASSLVQRHAWELFF. DNA of the CDR3: TGTGCCAGCAGCTTAGTACAGCGGCACGCCTGGGAGCTGTTTTTT.

J is TRBJ1-4 and V is TRBV7-8; a possible D gene is TRBD1 (5 bases). The CDR3 has 14 residues. The V gene lost 11 bases and the J gene lost 0 bases, with 13 bases spanning the gap. Germline assignment: CDR1 SGHVS and CDR2 FQNEAQ. The CDR3 here is CAGGLTATNEKLFF. The DNA of the CDR3 is TGTGCCGGCGGCCTGACAGCAACTAATGAAAAACTGTTTTTT.